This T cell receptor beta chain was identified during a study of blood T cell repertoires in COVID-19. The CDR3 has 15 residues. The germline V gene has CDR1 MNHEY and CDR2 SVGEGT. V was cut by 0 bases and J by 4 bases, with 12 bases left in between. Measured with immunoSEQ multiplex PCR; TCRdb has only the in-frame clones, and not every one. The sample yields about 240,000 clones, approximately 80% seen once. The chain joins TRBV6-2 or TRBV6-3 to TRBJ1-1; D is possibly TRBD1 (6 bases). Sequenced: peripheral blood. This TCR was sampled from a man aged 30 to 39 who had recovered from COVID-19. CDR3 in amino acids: CASSYSPRGSTEAFF. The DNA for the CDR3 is TGTGCCAGCAGTTACTCCCCCAGGGGTAGCACTGAAGCTTTCTTT.